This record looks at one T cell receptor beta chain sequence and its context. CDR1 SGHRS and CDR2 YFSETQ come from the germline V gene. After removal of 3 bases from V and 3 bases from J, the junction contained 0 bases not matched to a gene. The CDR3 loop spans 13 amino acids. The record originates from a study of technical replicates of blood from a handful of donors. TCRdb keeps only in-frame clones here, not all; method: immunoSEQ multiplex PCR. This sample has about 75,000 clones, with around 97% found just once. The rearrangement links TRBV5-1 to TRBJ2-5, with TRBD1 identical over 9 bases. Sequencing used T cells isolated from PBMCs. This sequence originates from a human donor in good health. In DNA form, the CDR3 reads TGCGCCAGCAGCTGGGACAGGGAAGAGACCCAGTACTTC. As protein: CASSWDREETQYF.